The clone carrying this T cell receptor beta chain was picked up a small number of times. Its antigen is not known. Germline CDR1 and CDR2: SNHLY and FYNNEI. Trimming left V 1 base short and J 1 base short, with 14 bases between. This CDR3 is built from 17 residues. This specimen comes from a study of spatial heterogeneity in lung cancer. As for the study in general: The average appearance count of each unique TCR and UMI combination in raw reads was more than ten. Findings and caveats of the study: Higher tumor mutation counts went along with higher counts of expanded intratumoral alpha and beta TCRs.

All TCR cDNA molecules were individually tagged with a unique molecular identifier. TCRdb itself ran the 5' RACE reads through MiXCR, one entry per CDR3 protein. The sample includes 700 or so distinct CDR3 sequences, approximately 40% of them seen just once. Time point given: sample taken at primary tumor resection. Untreated early-stage non-small cell lung cancer patients, approximately 79 in total, were the donors. The sequenced material consisted of unsorted whole RNA from tumor, nontumor lung or frozen PBMC. The sequence was collected from a male donor with early-stage non-small cell lung cancer. The sample in question was lung tumor tissue, obtained at surgery. The chain couples TRBV2 to TRBJ2-4, with D possibly being TRBD2 (6 bases). The CDR3 here is CASSEGVGRTAKNIQYF. Here the CDR3 DNA reads TGTGCCAGCAGTGAAGGGGTTGGGAGGACTGCCAAAAACATTCAGTACTTC. Based on the CDR3 plus reference TRBV2 and TRBJ2-4, the full variable domain is EPEVTQTPSHQVTQMGQEVILRCVPISNHLYFYWYRQILGQKVEFLVSFYNNEISEKSEIFDDQFSVERPDGSNFTLKIRSTKLEDSAMYFCASSEGVGRTAKNIQYFGAGTRLSVL.